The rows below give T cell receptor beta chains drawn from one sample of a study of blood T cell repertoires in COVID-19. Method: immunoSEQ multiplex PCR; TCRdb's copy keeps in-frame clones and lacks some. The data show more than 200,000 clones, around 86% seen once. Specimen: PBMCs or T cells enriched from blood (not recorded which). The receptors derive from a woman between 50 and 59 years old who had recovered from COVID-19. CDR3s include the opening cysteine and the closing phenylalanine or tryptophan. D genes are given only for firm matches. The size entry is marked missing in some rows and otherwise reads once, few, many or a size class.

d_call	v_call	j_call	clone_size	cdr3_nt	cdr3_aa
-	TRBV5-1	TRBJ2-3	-	TGCGCCAGCAGCTTGGGGGGAGTTACTAGCACAGATACGCAGTATTTT	CASSLGGVTSTDTQYF
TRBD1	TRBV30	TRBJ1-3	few	TGTGCCTGGAGCTTGCAGGGGGTGGGAAACACCATATATTTT	CAWSLQGVGNTIYF
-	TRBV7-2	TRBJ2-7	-	TGTGCCAGCAGCTTAGAGGTGGTAAGGGGATTCAAGGGCTCCGAGCAGTACTTC	CASSLEVVRGFKGSEQYF
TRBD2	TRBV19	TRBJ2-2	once	TGTGCCAGTAGTATAGTTAGCGGGGGCAACACCGGGGAGCTGTTTTTT	CASSIVSGGNTGELFF
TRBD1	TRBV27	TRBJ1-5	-	TGTGCCAGCAGTCCCGGGACAGTTAGCAATCAGCCCCAGCATTTT	CASSPGTVSNQPQHF
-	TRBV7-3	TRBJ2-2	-	TGTGCCAGCAGCTTAACTCGGACACTGAACACCGGGGAGCTGTTTTTT	CASSLTRTLNTGELFF
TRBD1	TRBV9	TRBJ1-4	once	TGTGCCAGCAGCGCTACAGGGGCAACTAATGAAAAACTGTTTTTT	CASSATGATNEKLFF
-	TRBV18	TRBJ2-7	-	TGTGCCAGCTCTCCGACAAGTAAAAGCTCCTACGAGCAGTACTTC	CASSPTSKSSYEQYF
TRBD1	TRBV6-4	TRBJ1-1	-	TGTGCCAGCAGTGACAGGGGGCGAGCTTTCTTT	CASSDRGRAFF
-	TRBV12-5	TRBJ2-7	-	TGTGCTAGTGGAGACAGGTTCGGCGAGCAGTACTTC	CASGDRFGEQYF
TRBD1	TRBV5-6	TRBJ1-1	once	TGTGCCAGCAGCCTTAGGACAGGGGAATACACTGAAGCTTTCTTT	CASSLRTGEYTEAFF
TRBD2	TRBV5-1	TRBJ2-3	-	TGCGCCAGCAGCAGAGCGGGAGGTTCTGGTTACACAGATACGCAGTATTTT	CASSRAGGSGYTDTQYF
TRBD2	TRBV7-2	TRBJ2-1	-	TGTGCCAGCAGCTTAGGACGGGGACTAGCGGGAGGGCCCAATGAGCAGTTCTTC	CASSLGRGLAGGPNEQFF
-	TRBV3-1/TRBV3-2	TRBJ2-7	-	TGTGCCAGCAGCCAACCGAGACTCCCCACGGGGCAGTACTTC	CASSQPRLPTGQYF
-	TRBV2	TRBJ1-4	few	TGTGCCAGCTTCCAGGGTGAAAGAAGGGTTGAAAAACTGTTTTTT	CASFQGERRVEKLFF
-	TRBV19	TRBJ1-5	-	TGTGCCAGTAGTATCACAGGGAGCATGAGCAATCAGCCCCAGCATTTT	CASSITGSMSNQPQHF
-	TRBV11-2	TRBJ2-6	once	TGTGCCAGCAGCTTAGATAACGTAGACAACGTCCTGACTTTC	CASSLDNVDNVLTF
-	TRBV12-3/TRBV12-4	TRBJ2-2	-	TGTGCCAGCCGGAGGGCCTCGGCCGGGGAGCTGTTTTTT	CASRRASAGELFF
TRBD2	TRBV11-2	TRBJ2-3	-	TGTGCCAGCAGCAAAAAAACTAGCGGGAGTATGGGGACAGATACGCAGTATTTT	CASSKKTSGSMGTDTQYF
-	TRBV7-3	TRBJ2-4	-	TGTGCCAGCAGCTTAGAACAGGGAAACATTCAGTACTTC	CASSLEQGNIQYF
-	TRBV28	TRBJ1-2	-	TGTGCCAGCAGTACACAGGGACGTCCTGGCTACACCTTC	CASSTQGRPGYTF
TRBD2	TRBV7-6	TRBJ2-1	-	TGTGCCAGCAGCTTATTTAGCGGGAGTACCAATGAGCAGTTCTTC	CASSLFSGSTNEQFF
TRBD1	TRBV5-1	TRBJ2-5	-	TGCGCCAGCAGTACGGTGGTTAACAGGGGCGGCCCAGAGACCCAGTACTTC	CASSTVVNRGGPETQYF
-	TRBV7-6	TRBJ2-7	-	TGTGCCAGCATAGGGGACTACGAGCAGTACTTC	CASIGDYEQYF
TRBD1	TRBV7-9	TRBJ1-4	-	TGTGCCAGCAGCTTCGGACAGGGGGCGTATGAAAAACTGTTTTTT	CASSFGQGAYEKLFF
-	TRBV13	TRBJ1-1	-	TGTGCCAGCAGCCCACCGATGAGGGGGAGATCAAAGGGGGAAGCTTTCTTT	CASSPPMRGRSKGEAFF
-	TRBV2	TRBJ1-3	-	TGTGCCAGCAGTGAGGGGGCGGAAATATATTTT	CASSEGAEIYF
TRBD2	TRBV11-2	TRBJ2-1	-	TGTGCCAGCAGACCAACTAGCGGGATTTCCTACAATGAGCAGTTCTTC	CASRPTSGISYNEQFF
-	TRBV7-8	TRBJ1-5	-	TGTGCCAGCAGCTTAATGATCGTAAGGGGACAGCCCCAGCATTTT	CASSLMIVRGQPQHF
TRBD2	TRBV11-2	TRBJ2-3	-	TGTGCCAGCAGCTTTGGAGCGGGAGGTGGGGATACGCAGTATTTT	CASSFGAGGGDTQYF
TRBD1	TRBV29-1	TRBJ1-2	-	TGCAGCGTTGAAGATCAACCAGGGGGGTACTATGGCTACACCTTC	CSVEDQPGGYYGYTF
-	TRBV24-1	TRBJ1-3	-	TGTGCCACCAGTGCCGGGGGTCCAACGACTAACACCATATATTTT	CATSAGGPTTNTIYF
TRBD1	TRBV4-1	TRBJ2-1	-	TGCGCCAGCAGCCAGCGGACAGGGACGGGATATGAGCAGTTCTTC	CASSQRTGTGYEQFF
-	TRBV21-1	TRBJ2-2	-	TGTGCCAGCAGCGGAGGACTAGCGGGAGGCGGGAACACCGGGGAGCTGTTTTTT	CASSGGLAGGGNTGELFF
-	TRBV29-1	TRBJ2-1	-	TGCAGCGCCGCCCTGCGGGGCGCCCCCTACAATGAGCAGTTCTTC	CSAALRGAPYNEQFF
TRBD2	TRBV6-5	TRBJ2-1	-	TGTGCCAGCAGATTAAACCCCGGGGGGGAGGATGAGCAGTTCTTC	CASRLNPGGEDEQFF